Given below is one TCR beta chain in context. Its matching antigen is unknown. Germline CDR1 and CDR2: MNHEY and SVGAGI. V dropped 0 bases and J dropped 1 base, with 7 bases sitting between them. This CDR3 region has 15 residues. This record comes from a study of a mutant IDH1 vaccine in newly diagnosed glioma. Study-level information: Treated patients showed a male proportion of around 62%, a female proportion of approximately 40%, and a mean age of about 44 years.

The time point was: week 35, safety follow-up. Each dose of the vaccine consisted of 300 ug of mutant IDH1 20-mer peptide, with topical imiquimod. New IDH1-mutant, ATRX-lost WHO grade 3 or 4 astrocytomas occurred in donors. The table came from immunoSEQ multiplex PCR; TCRdb's copy has only in-frame clones and leaves some out. The data contain about 42,000 clones, approximately 80% of them singletons. This sequence was found in a woman between 45 and 60 years old with glioma. The sequencing here drew on PBMCs, taken from a glioma patient whose treatment included an IDH1 peptide vaccine. The chain links TRBV6-5 to TRBJ1-5, with D unclear. CDR3 amino acids: CASSYSTTSNQPQHF. CDR3 nucleotide sequence: TGTGCCAGCAGTTACTCAACCACAAGCAATCAGCCCCAGCATTTT.